The 2 T cell receptor beta chains below were found in one sample sequenced in a study of T cell repertoires in cytomegalovirus infection (dated by TCRdb to between 2019 and 2020). Data came from an Illumina HiSeq 1500. TCRdb trimmed public reads at Q25 via fastp, called clones via MiXCR and kept in-frame beta chains. Every distinct CDR3 protein forms one entry, paired with its most common genes and DNA. Across this sample there are about 530,000 distinct CDR3 sequences, with less than 30% seen only once. In total, the top ten clones hold around 13% of the sample. The material sequenced was PBMCs. The receptor set was obtained from a human donor in good health (CMV status not recorded). Some clones in this sample may be carry-over from other donors' samples.

The chain has TRBV29-1 and TRBJ2-1, with TRBD2 identical over 7 bases. CDR3 length equals 13 residues. Germline V CDR1 and CDR2: SQVTM, ANQGSEA. The trim removed 6 bases at V and 7 bases at J, leaving 9 bases unmatched. Here the CDR3 reads CSVAGRVDNEQFF. The DNA for the CDR3 is TGCAGCGTGGCTGGGAGGGTTGATAATGAGCAGTTCTTC.

J is TRBJ1-2 and V is TRBV6-2 or TRBV6-3; D is unresolved. The CDR3 is made up of 15 amino acids. Trimming left V 8 bases short and J 4 bases short, with 20 bases between. Per germline, CDR1 MNHEY and CDR2 SVGEGT. The CDR3 nucleotides read TGTGCCAGCCAGGCGGCCCCCGGTCCCCTCTATGGCTACACCTTC. Encoded protein: CASQAAPGPLYGYTF.